The 8 T cell receptor beta chains given below trace back to one sample, sequenced in a study of tumor-infiltrating lymphocytes in primary liver carcinoma. Co-extraction of RNA and DNA was performed on 20-30 mg of unsorted bulk tissue. Starting material of around 490 ng total RNA yielded TCR beta cDNA via a constant-region primer. Library construction for TCR beta comprised three nested multiplex PCR rounds performed with slightly modified ARM-PCR. Researchers ran the first two PCR rounds for ten to eleven cycles each with TRBV1-TRBV30 forward primers and a C-beta reverse primer. MiXCR, applied by TCRdb to the multiplex PCR reads, yields one record per CDR3 protein. The sample includes 100,000 or so distinct CDR3 sequences, approximately 71% seen only once; the top ten take over 9%. The sequencing input was liver tumor tissue from sampling region 5. Subset: tumor region T5, tumor centre. Receptors originate from an older woman with primary liver carcinoma and hepatitis B virus infection.

Worth noting for this clonotype: A junction end diverges from the germline sequence, so it may reflect a read error. V and J are TRBV6-1 and TRBJ1-6; D unresolved. The CDR3 is 14 amino acids. From germline, CDR1 is MNHNS and CDR2 SASEGT. In DNA form, the CDR3 reads TGTGCCAGCAGTGAAGTGGTCGTTGGGTCACCCCTCTACTTT. This gives the protein CASSEVVVGSPLYF.

As to this clonotype: An end of the junction does not agree with germline; a read error may underlie this. J is TRBJ1-4 and V is TRBV11-2, with a possible D match to TRBD1 (6 bases). The CDR3 runs 15 residues. Per germline, CDR1 SGHAT and CDR2 FQNNGV. The CDR3 nucleotides read TGTGCCGGCAGCTGGGGGGACACGAGGACGGAAAAACTGTTTTTT. It codes for CAGSWGDTRTEKLFF.

The table lists this clonotype with many counts. The chain couples TRBV14 to TRBJ2-7; possible D gene TRBD1, 6 bases. The length of the CDR3 is 13 residues. Germline assignment: CDR1 SGHDN and CDR2 FVKESK. Trimming took 3 bases from V and 5 from J, leaving 11 bases between them. In DNA, the CDR3 is TGTGCCAGCAGCCACCCAGGGGTGCACGAGCAGTACTTC. This sequence encodes CASSHPGVHEQYF.

This clonotype has just a few counts. At one end the junction does not follow the germline gene, possibly because of a read error. V gene TRBV11-3 combines with J gene TRBJ2-1, with 7 bases matching TRBD2. This CDR3 has 15 residues. Germline loops: CDR1 SGHNT, CDR2 YENEEA. The DNA of the CDR3 is TGTGCCAGCAGCCTTGGCGGGAGCCCCGGCAATGGGCAGTTCTTC. Amino acids: CASSLGGSPGNGQFF.

Comments on this clonotype: The conserved final phenylalanine or tryptophan is absent from the CDR3, which likely points to a read error. The genes are TRBV28 and TRBJ1-1; no clear D gene. There are 15 residues in the CDR3. The V end was cut by 5 bases, the J end by 2 bases, with 15 bases between. Looked up from germline, CDR1 is MDHEN and CDR2 is SYDVKM. Here the CDR3 reads CASSPTGEGNTEAFL. In DNA form, the CDR3 reads TGTGCCAGCAGTCCGACGGGAGAGGGTAACACTGAAGCTTTCCTT.

The table lists this clonotype with many counts. V gene TRBV28 combines with J gene TRBJ2-5, with a possible D match to TRBD2 (6 bases). This CDR3 has 15 residues. V gave up 5 bases and J gave up 5 bases, with 18 bases separating them. Germline CDR1 MDHEN, CDR2 SYDVKM. This CDR3 reads CASSPSGGVKETQYF. The CDR3 bases are TGTGCCAGCAGTCCCTCCGGCGGGGTTAAGGAGACCCAGTACTTC.

A note on this clonotype: The junction does not match germline at one end; this may be a read error. The chain recombines TRBV6-1 with TRBJ2-7, with 7 bases lining up with TRBD2. Looked up from germline, CDR1 is MNHNS and CDR2 is SASEGT. The CDR3 covers 15 residues. In DNA, the CDR3 is TGTGACAGCAGTGAAGGTAGCTGGGGGGGCTACGAGCAGTACTTC. Its protein product is CDSSEGSWGGYEQYF.

In regard to this clonotype: A much larger clone sits a single nucleotide away, making a read error possible. This chain uses TRBV28 with TRBJ2-2, with a tentative D call TRBD1 (6 bases). This CDR3 comprises 15 residues. The V gene's germline CDR1 is MDHEN and CDR2 SYDVKM. Trimming cost V 5 bases and J 3 bases, with 13 bases left between them. The CDR3 here is CASSVQYRDTGELFF. The DNA for the CDR3 is TGTGCCAGCAGTGTACAGTACAGGGACACCGGGGAGCTGTTTTTT. Looking up the rest from reference TRBV28 and TRBJ2-2 gives the full variable domain: DVKVTQSSRYLVKRTGEKVFLECVQDMDHENMFWYRQDPGLGLRLIYFSYDVKMKEKGDIPEGYSVSREKKERFSLILESASTNQTSMYLCASSVQYRDTGELFFGEGSRLTVL.